This TCR beta chain is drawn from a study of blood T cell repertoires in COVID-19. In the study overall: COVID-19 samples collected from the United States, Italy and Spain covered acute and convalescent phases.

Assay used: immunoSEQ multiplex PCR; TCRdb lists only in-frame clones, some missing. The table has under 45,000 clones, more than 60% seen once. The germline V gene has CDR1 MNHEY and CDR2 SVGAGI. V was trimmed by 7 bases and J by 2 bases, leaving 9 bases between them. The CDR3 runs to 13 residues. This receptor was identified in a man in his sixties with active COVID-19. This chain uses TRBV6-5 with TRBJ1-5; TRBD1 might be the D (6 bases). The sequencing sample was made of peripheral blood. The CDR3 here is CASKKGGNQPQHF. DNA of the CDR3: TGTGCCAGCAAGAAGGGGGGCAATCAGCCCCAGCATTTT.